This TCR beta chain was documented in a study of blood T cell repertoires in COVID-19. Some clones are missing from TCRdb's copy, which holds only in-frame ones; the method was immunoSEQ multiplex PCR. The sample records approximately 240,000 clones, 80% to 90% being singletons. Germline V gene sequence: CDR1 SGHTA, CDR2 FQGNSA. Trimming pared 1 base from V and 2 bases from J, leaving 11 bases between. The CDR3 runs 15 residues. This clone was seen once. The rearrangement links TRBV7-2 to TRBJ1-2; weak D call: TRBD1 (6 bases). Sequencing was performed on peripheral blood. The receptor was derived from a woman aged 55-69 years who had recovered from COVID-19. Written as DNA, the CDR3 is TGTGCCAGCAGCTTAGTGGTCAGGGGAAACTATGGCTACACCTTC. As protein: CASSLVVRGNYGYTF.